A selection of T cell receptor beta chains follows, all from one sample in a study of T cells in Graves' hyperthyroidism and ophthalmopathy. TCRdb called the multiplex PCR reads again in MiXCR, with one record for every CDR3 protein. The sample carries roughly 200,000 distinct CDR3 sequences, approximately 16% recorded once. The sample consisted of blood. The source is a woman in her forties or fifties with Graves' hyperthyroidism. CDR3s include the opening cysteine and the closing phenylalanine or tryptophan. A D gene is named only where the DNA matches it firmly. The size field is filled for only some rows; it gives once, few, many or a size class.

D: -
V: TRBV3-1
J: TRBJ1-1
size: many
DNA: TGTGCCAGCAGCCAAGAAAACAGGGTGGACACTGAAGCTTTCTTT
CDR3: CASSQENRVDTEAFF

D: -
V: TRBV28
J: TRBJ2-2
size: many
DNA: TGTGCCAGCAGTTCCGGACGGACCGGGGAGCTGTTTTTT
CDR3: CASSSGRTGELFF

D: TRBD2
V: TRBV3-1
J: TRBJ2-5
size: many
DNA: TGTGCCAGCAGCCAAGACCTAGCGGGAGTCCGGGAGACCCAGTACTTC
CDR3: CASSQDLAGVRETQYF

D: -
V: TRBV15
J: TRBJ2-5
size: few
DNA: TGTGCCACCAGCAGAGATCCGGCGGGCGCCCTAGGGGAGACCCAGTACTTC
CDR3: CATSRDPAGALGETQYF

D: -
V: TRBV24-1
J: TRBJ1-1
size: many
DNA: TGTGCCACCAGTGATTTGAAGGGAAGCACTGAAGCTTTCTTT
CDR3: CATSDLKGSTEAFF

D: -
V: TRBV11-1
J: TRBJ1-1
size: many
DNA: TGTGCCAGCTCTGGGGCAGGCACTGAAGCTTTCTTT
CDR3: CASSGAGTEAFF

D: TRBD1
V: TRBV18
J: TRBJ1-1
size: few
DNA: TGTGCCAGCTCCCCGCCTCCCGGGACAGGGGAAGCTTTCTTT
CDR3: CASSPPPGTGEAFF

D: -
V: TRBV27
J: TRBJ1-5
size: many
DNA: TGTGCCAGCAGCAATGACAGAAATCAGCCCCAGCATTTT
CDR3: CASSNDRNQPQHF

D: -
V: TRBV12-5
J: TRBJ2-2
size: -
DNA: TGTGCTAGTGGTTTGGTAACGGCTAACACCGGGGAGCTGTTTTTT
CDR3: CASGLVTANTGELFF

D: TRBD1
V: TRBV7-2
J: TRBJ1-2
size: -
DNA: TGTGCCAGCAATCACAGGGGGCGATCGAGTAACTCTAACTATGGCTACACCTTC
CDR3: CASNHRGRSSNSNYGYTF

D: TRBD1
V: TRBV5-1
J: TRBJ2-7
size: many
DNA: TGCGCCAGCAGCCCCTGGACAGGGCCCTACGAGCAGTACTTC
CDR3: CASSPWTGPYEQYF

D: TRBD2
V: TRBV7-2
J: TRBJ2-7
size: many
DNA: TGTGCCAGCAGCTTAGGGGGGACTAACAACTACGAGCAGTACTTC
CDR3: CASSLGGTNNYEQYF

D: -
V: TRBV5-1
J: TRBJ2-1
size: many
DNA: TGCGCCAGCAGCCCGGACCAAGGTGGCTATGAGCAGTTCTTC
CDR3: CASSPDQGGYEQFF

D: -
V: TRBV30
J: TRBJ1-2
size: -
DNA: TGTGCCTGGAGTGTAAGCCCGGTAGGAGGCTACACCTTC
CDR3: CAWSVSPVGGYTF

D: TRBD1
V: TRBV11-3
J: TRBJ2-7
size: -
DNA: TGTGCCAGCAGCTTAAGGCGGACAGGGTGCGATTACGAGCAGTACTTC
CDR3: CASSLRRTGCDYEQYF

D: -
V: TRBV9
J: TRBJ1-2
size: -
DNA: TGTGCCAGCAGCCCGAGAGGGGACGCTAACTATGGCTACACCTTC
CDR3: CASSPRGDANYGYTF

D: -
V: TRBV5-1
J: TRBJ2-7
size: many
DNA: TGCGCCAGCAGCTTGGTCGGGAGCAGCGAGCAGTACTTC
CDR3: CASSLVGSSEQYF

D: TRBD2
V: TRBV20-1
J: TRBJ2-7
size: many
DNA: TGCAGTGCTAGAGGGGGACCGCTTGCGCTCCGGGAGGCCTACGAGCAGTACTTC
CDR3: CSARGGPLALREAYEQYF

D: TRBD1
V: TRBV6-5
J: TRBJ1-2
size: -
DNA: TGTGCCAGCAGTTCGCAACAGGGGAACTATGGCTACACCTTC
CDR3: CASSSQQGNYGYTF

D: -
V: TRBV24-1
J: TRBJ2-1
size: many
DNA: TGTGCCACCAGTGACTATCCGCGACATTACAATGAGCAGTTCTTC
CDR3: CATSDYPRHYNEQFF

D: TRBD2
V: TRBV30
J: TRBJ2-1
size: many
DNA: TGTGCCTGGGATACCTCCCGGACTAGCGGGAGTAAATCCCTTTACAATGAGCAGTTCTTC
CDR3: CAWDTSRTSGSKSLYNEQFF

D: -
V: TRBV5-1
J: TRBJ1-3
size: few
DNA: TGCGCCAGCAGCGGTGGGACACCAGGAAACACCATATATTTT
CDR3: CASSGGTPGNTIYF

D: TRBD1
V: TRBV7-6
J: TRBJ2-5
size: -
DNA: TGTGCCAGCAGCTTAGCGATACAGGGGGCAAGAGAGACCCAGTACTTC
CDR3: CASSLAIQGARETQYF

D: TRBD1
V: TRBV5-5
J: TRBJ2-2
size: few
DNA: TGTGCCAGCAGCTTCGACAGGGGGTTAAAAACCGGGGAGCTGTTTTTT
CDR3: CASSFDRGLKTGELFF

D: -
V: TRBV4-2
J: TRBJ1-1
size: many
DNA: TGTGCCAGCAGCCAAGATGGGCACACTGAAGCTTTCTTT
CDR3: CASSQDGHTEAFF

D: -
V: TRBV19
J: TRBJ1-1
size: -
DNA: TGTGCCAGTAGTATAGCGGCAGCTGCTGCCTTGGGAGCTTTCTTT
CDR3: CASSIAAAAALGAFF

D: TRBD1
V: TRBV13
J: TRBJ2-2
size: many
DNA: TGTGCCAGCAGCCACACCGGGACAGAAAACACCGGGGAGCTGTTTTTT
CDR3: CASSHTGTENTGELFF

D: -
V: TRBV7-8
J: TRBJ2-3
size: many
DNA: TGTGCCAGCAGCTTACCCCTGGCAGGAGCCGACACAGATACGCAGTATTTT
CDR3: CASSLPLAGADTDTQYF

D: -
V: TRBV10-3
J: TRBJ2-7
size: many
DNA: TGTGCCATCAGTGAGCGGGCCTCGAATTCCTACGAGCAGTACTTC
CDR3: CAISERASNSYEQYF

D: -
V: TRBV6-2/TRBV6-3
J: TRBJ1-2
size: -
DNA: TGTGCCAGCACGGACATCACCTATGGCTACACCTTC
CDR3: CASTDITYGYTF

D: TRBD1
V: TRBV6-1
J: TRBJ2-1
size: many
DNA: TGTGCCAGCAGTCGGGACAGTCTTAACAATGAGCAGTTCTTC
CDR3: CASSRDSLNNEQFF

D: -
V: TRBV6-9
J: TRBJ2-1
size: many
DNA: TGTGCCAGCAGTTACCGGCTCCCGTTCGGCAATGAGCAGTTCTTC
CDR3: CASSYRLPFGNEQFF

D: -
V: TRBV9
J: TRBJ1-6
size: -
DNA: TGTGCCAGCAGCGTAGTTGGGGTAGAAAATTCACCCCTCCACTTT
CDR3: CASSVVGVENSPLHF

D: -
V: TRBV19
J: TRBJ1-3
size: few
DNA: TGTGCCAGTAGTATAGAGACCCGGCGTGTGGCTGGAAACACCATATATTTT
CDR3: CASSIETRRVAGNTIYF

D: TRBD1
V: TRBV7-9
J: TRBJ1-4
size: -
DNA: TGTGCCAGCAGCTTAGGGCCCGGGACAGGGGAGGAAAAACTGTTTTTT
CDR3: CASSLGPGTGEEKLFF

D: TRBD2
V: TRBV27
J: TRBJ2-6
size: many
DNA: TGTGCCAGCAGCCAACCGGGACTAGGATCTGGGGCCAACGTCCTGACTTTC
CDR3: CASSQPGLGSGANVLTF

D: -
V: TRBV5-1
J: TRBJ2-2
size: many
DNA: TGCGCCAGCATGCGGAACGGGGAGCTGTTTTTT
CDR3: CASMRNGELFF

D: -
V: TRBV27
J: TRBJ1-5
size: few
DNA: TGTGCCAGCAGTTTTGGGGGAGTGGATCAGCCCCAACATTTT
CDR3: CASSFGGVDQPQHF

D: TRBD2
V: TRBV24-1
J: TRBJ2-3
size: -
DNA: TGTGCCACCGCCGGGACTAGCGAAACAGATACGCAGTATTTT
CDR3: CATAGTSETDTQYF

D: -
V: TRBV9
J: TRBJ2-5
size: many
DNA: TGTGCCAGCAGCCCCTTCGTGGCCCTACAAGAGACCCAGTACTTC
CDR3: CASSPFVALQETQYF

D: -
V: TRBV7-9
J: TRBJ2-2
size: -
DNA: TGTGCCAGCGGTCAGGTCAACAGGGACACCGGGGAGCTGTTTTTT
CDR3: CASGQVNRDTGELFF

D: -
V: TRBV12-3/TRBV12-4
J: TRBJ1-2
size: many
DNA: TGTGCCAGCAGTTTAGCGCGGGCCAGAGGTTATGGCTACACCTTC
CDR3: CASSLARARGYGYTF

D: -
V: TRBV27
J: TRBJ2-1
size: many
DNA: TGTGCCAGCAGTCCCGGGATCAGCGTCAGGCCCAGCCACCACCAGTTCTTC
CDR3: CASSPGISVRPSHHQFF